This T cell receptor beta chain comes out of a study of OX40 agonist ivuxolimab in advanced cancers. To note about this clone: Its antigen is still unknown.

J was trimmed by 4 bases and V by 6 bases; bases with no gene match: 7. The CDR3 spans 14 residues. Germline V gives CDR1 MDHEN, CDR2 SYDVKM. Study-wide points: At 0.1 to 3.0 mg/kg and by week 6, clonal expansion occurred in CD4+ and CD8+ blood T cells.

The table came from immunoSEQ multiplex PCR; TCRdb's copy has only in-frame clones and leaves some out. Of around 10,000 clones in the sample, about 90% were seen once. The chain uses TRBV28 and TRBJ2-7; 9 nucleotides align to TRBD1. This receptor was obtained from an adult with an advanced solid tumor such as melanoma, head and neck, liver or kidney cancer. The starting material was CD4+ or CD8+ T cells sorted from blood, obtained in a trial of the OX40 agonist ivuxolimab. This chain's CDR3 is CASRLTGTGYEQYF. In DNA, the CDR3 is TGTGCCAGCAGATTAACCGGGACAGGGTACGAGCAGTACTTC.